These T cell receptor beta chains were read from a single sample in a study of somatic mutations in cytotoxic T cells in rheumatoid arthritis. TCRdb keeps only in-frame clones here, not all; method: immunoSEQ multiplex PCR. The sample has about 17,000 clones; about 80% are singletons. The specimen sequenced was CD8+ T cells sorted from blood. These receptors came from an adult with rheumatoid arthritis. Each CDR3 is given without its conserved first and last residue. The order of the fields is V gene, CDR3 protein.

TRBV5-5 ASSWNRALTGELF
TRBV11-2 ASSLESRSSYEQY
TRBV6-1 ASSEEGFLTDTQY
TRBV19 ASSASGDGYT
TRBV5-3 ARSLGGQPYEQY
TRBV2 ASSEAVLDMTYEQY
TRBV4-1 ASSREDRVRYGYT
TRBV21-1 ASSNGVGELYEQY
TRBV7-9 ASSLWVTGNEQF
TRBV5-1 ASSLEGHPSSYNEQF
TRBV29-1 SVPDTASYEQY
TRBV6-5 ASSYGTGYEQY
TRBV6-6 ASRGAKGYT
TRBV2 ASRDKGRANYGYT
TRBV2 ASSPDRAGQPQH
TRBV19 ASSPRAQNTGELF
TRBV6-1 ASSQVIGYT
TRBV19 ASSIVLEVETQY